Below are 14 T cell receptor beta chains sequenced from a single sample in a study of neurological immune-mediated disorders. TCRdb independently ran MiXCR on the 5' RACE reads; one entry per CDR3 protein. There are fewer than 90,000 distinct CDR3 sequences in the sample; around 9.6% occur only once, and 8.5% to 10% lies in the top ten. The sample's time point: longitudinal time-point 1 (baseline). Material for sequencing was PBMCs. The origin of the receptors is a man aged 25 to 40 in good health.

This clonotype was detected many times. The CDR3 nucleotides are TGTGCCAGCAGCTTTAGTCCAGGTCCTAGCACAGATACGCAGTATTTT. Protein: CASSFSPGPSTDTQYF. The J gene is TRBJ2-3, the V gene TRBV7-6; D gene ambiguous. This CDR3 has 16 residues. The ends were cut back, 3 bases at V and 0 bases at J, with 13 bases in the middle. Germline V gene data show CDR1 as SGHVS and CDR2 as FNYEAQ.

This clonotype was seen many times. The chain recombines TRBV3-1 with TRBJ2-1; the D call may be TRBD1 or TRBD2 (5 bases each). V lost 1 base to trimming and J lost 8 bases, with 15 bases between them. Germline CDR1 and CDR2: LGHDT and YNNKEL (reference sequence). CDR3 length: 15 amino acids. The CDR3 nucleotides are TGTGCCAGCAGCCAAGGGGGACCAGGACTTCATGAGCAGTTCTTC. It is translated as CASSQGGPGLHEQFF.

This clonotype was picked up many times. The chain combines TRBV18 with TRBJ2-2; D may be TRBD1 (6 bases). CDR3 length equals 17 residues. Trimming pared 3 bases from V and 0 bases from J, leaving 14 bases between. The germline CDR1 and CDR2 sequences are KGHSH and LQKENI. The CDR3 sequence: CASSPMEAGANTGELFF. Written as DNA, the CDR3 is TGTGCCAGCTCACCTATGGAGGCAGGGGCGAACACCGGGGAGCTGTTTTTT. The variable domain in full, completed from reference TRBV18 and TRBJ2-2, reads NAGVMQNPRHLVRRRGQEARLRCSPMKGHSHVYWYRQLPEEGLKFMVYLQKENIIDESGMPKERFSAEFPKEGPSILRIQQVVRGDSAAYFCASSPMEAGANTGELFFGEGSRLTVL.

This clonotype was picked up many times. The genes are TRBV12-3 or TRBV12-4 and TRBJ1-1; the D is unclear. This CDR3 contains 13 residues. V lost 2 bases and J 2 bases, leaving 6 bases between the germline ends. CDR3 amino acids: CASSLKGNTEAFF. Written as DNA, the CDR3 is TGTGCCAGCAGTTTAAAGGGCAACACTGAAGCTTTCTTT.

This clonotype occurred many times. The chain couples TRBV20-1 to TRBJ2-3; 8 bases line up with TRBD2. J lost 2 bases, V lost 2 bases, and 9 bases had no gene match. From germline, CDR1 is DFQATT and CDR2 SNEGSKA (reference sequence). CDR3 length: 16 residues. The CDR3 bases are TGCAGTGCTAGAACACCGGGACTAGATCTCACAGATACGCAGTATTTT. This translates into CSARTPGLDLTDTQYF.

This clonotype was counted many times. The V and J genes are TRBV15 and TRBJ2-7, with TRBD1 identical over 8 bases. In germline, CDR1 is LNHNV, CDR2 YYDKDF (reference sequence). The CDR3 extends over 15 amino acids. V dropped 1 base and J dropped 5; count of bases not matched to a gene: 7. The CDR3: CATSRVRTGSDEQYF. DNA of the CDR3: TGTGCCACCAGCAGAGTACGGACAGGGTCAGACGAGCAGTACTTC. The variable domain in full, with the rest retrieved from reference TRBV15 and TRBJ2-7, is DAMVIQNPRYQVTQFGKPVTLSCSQTLNHNVMYWYQQKSSQAPKLLFHYYDKDFNNEADTPDNFQSRRPNTSFCFLDIRSPGLGDTAMYLCATSRVRTGSDEQYFGPGTRLTVT.

This clonotype was observed at least ten times. The chain couples TRBV14 to TRBJ2-7; TRBD1 might be the D (6 bases). CDR3 length: 13 residues. Germline V CDR1 and CDR2: SGHDN, FVKESK. V was pared by 4 bases and J by 1 base, with 8 bases between. The CDR3 protein is CASSRQVSYEQYF. Here the CDR3 DNA reads TGTGCCAGCAGCCGACAGGTATCCTACGAGCAGTACTTC.

As regards this clonotype: Germline is not matched at one junction end, which may reflect a read error. The chain links TRBV5-1 to TRBJ2-7; TRBD1 aligns across 8 bases. Germline values: CDR1 SGHRS, CDR2 YFSETQ. The CDR3 sequence is 14 residues long. CDR3 loop: CASQFWQGAYEQCF. CDR3 in DNA: TGCGCCAGCCAGTTTTGGCAGGGGGCCTACGAGCAGTGCTTC.

This clonotype was observed a handful of times. This chain uses TRBV6-1 with TRBJ1-1; 7 bases align to TRBD1. CDR1 is MNHNS, CDR2 SASEGT, per germline. The CDR3 totals 17 residues. Trimming cost V 0 bases and J 1 base; bases outside gene matches: 8. CDR3 protein: CASSEAPATGPNTEAFF. The CDR3, as DNA: TGTGCCAGCAGTGAAGCGCCGGCGACAGGGCCGAACACTGAAGCTTTCTTT.

This clonotype was seen ten or more times. The rearrangement joins TRBV12-3 or TRBV12-4 to TRBJ2-5; a weak D match, TRBD1 (5 bases). Trimming cost V 3 bases and J 4 bases, with 6 bases left between them. The CDR3 has 12 residues. CDR3 coding DNA: TGTGCCAGCAGTTTCCAGGGAGAGACCCAGTACTTC. Its translation: CASSFQGETQYF.

The sample holds a few counts of this clonotype. The chain couples TRBV6-6 to TRBJ2-5, with D perhaps matching TRBD2 (6 bases). CDR1 and CDR2 from the germline V gene are MNHNY and SVGAGI (reference sequence). Between the trimmed V and J ends, which lost 0 bases and 5 bases, there was a span of 16 bases. The CDR3 runs 16 residues. DNA of the CDR3: TGTGCCAGCAGTTACTCGGGCGTCGAGCGGGTGGAGACCCAGTACTTC. Protein sequence: CASSYSGVERVETQYF.

The sample holds many counts of this clonotype. The chain has TRBV20-1 and TRBJ2-6; 8 nucleotides line up with TRBD1. V trimming: 3 bases; J trimming: 0 bases; junction bases outside the gene matches: 1. CDR3 size: 15 residues. Germline values: CDR1 DFQATT, CDR2 SNEGSKA (reference sequence). CDR3 bases: TGCAGTGCTAGTACAGGGGGCTCTGGGGCCAACGTCCTGACTTTC. Its protein product is CSASTGGSGANVLTF.

This clonotype was detected ten times or more. The gene calls are TRBV28 and TRBJ2-7, with D perhaps being TRBD1 or TRBD2 (5 bases each). V was shortened by 3 bases and J by 2 bases, with 11 bases between the two germline ends. This CDR3 contains 14 residues. Germline V gene sequence: CDR1 MDHEN, CDR2 SYDVKM. CDR3 region: CASSLAVGAYEQYF. Written as DNA, the CDR3 is TGTGCCAGCAGTTTGGCCGTGGGGGCCTACGAGCAGTACTTC.

Ten or more counts support this clonotype. The CDR3 DNA is TGTGCCAGCAGCGCTGGAACCGGGACAGGGGGCAACGGGGAGCTGTTTTTT. This gives the protein CASSAGTGTGGNGELFF. J is TRBJ2-2 and V is TRBV9; 12 bases agree with TRBD1. This CDR3 comprises 17 residues. CDR1 and CDR2 (germline): SGDLS, YYNGEE. Trimming at V came to 3 bases and at J to 7 bases, leaving 10 bases not matched to a gene.